Described below is a single T cell receptor beta chain sequence and its context. Its matching antigen is unknown. Measured with immunoSEQ multiplex PCR; TCRdb has only the in-frame clones, and not every one. This sample has over 110,000 clones, with about 92% found just once. Looked up from germline, CDR1 is LNHDA and CDR2 is SQIVND (reference sequence). V dropped 7 bases and J dropped 4 bases, with 23 bases sitting between them. The CDR3 sequence is 16 residues long. The sample comes from a study of T cell responses to AZD1222 COVID-19 vaccine. Study results and limitations: Clonal diversity may have been underestimated, and the donors were mostly white British, with more females than males. At 160-218 and 743-854, vaccine-associated CD4 TCRs were dominant, and they spanned spike.

The clonotype comes from an adult who had recovered from COVID-19. The starting material was peripheral blood, obtained after recovery from COVID-19. The chain carries TRBV19 and TRBJ2-7; perhaps TRBD1 as D (5 bases). CDR3 sequence: CASTLRAGTPFYEQYF. In DNA form, the CDR3 reads TGTGCCAGTACTCTCAGGGCCGGCACTCCTTTTTACGAGCAGTACTTC. The full variable domain, in which reference TRBV19 and TRBJ2-7 provide the parts outside the CDR3, is DGGITQSPKYLFRKEGQNVTLSCEQNLNHDAMYWYRQDPGQGLRLIYYSQIVNDFQKGDIAEGYSVSREKKESFPLTVTSAQKNPTAFYLCASTLRAGTPFYEQYFGPGTRLTVT.